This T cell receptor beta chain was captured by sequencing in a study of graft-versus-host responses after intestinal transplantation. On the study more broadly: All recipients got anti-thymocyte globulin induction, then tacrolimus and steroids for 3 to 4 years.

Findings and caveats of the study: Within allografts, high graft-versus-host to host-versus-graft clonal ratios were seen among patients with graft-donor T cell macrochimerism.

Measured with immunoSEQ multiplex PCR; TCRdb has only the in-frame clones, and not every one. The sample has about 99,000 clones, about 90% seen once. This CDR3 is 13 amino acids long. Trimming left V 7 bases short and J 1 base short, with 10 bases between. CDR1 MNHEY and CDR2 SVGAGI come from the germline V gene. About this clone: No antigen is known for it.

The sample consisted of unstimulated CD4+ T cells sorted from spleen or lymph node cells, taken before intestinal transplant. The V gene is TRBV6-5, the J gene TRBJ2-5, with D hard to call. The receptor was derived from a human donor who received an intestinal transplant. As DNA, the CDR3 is TGTGCCAGCACTCAGGTCCCCCAAGAGACCCAGTACTTC. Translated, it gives CASTQVPQETQYF.